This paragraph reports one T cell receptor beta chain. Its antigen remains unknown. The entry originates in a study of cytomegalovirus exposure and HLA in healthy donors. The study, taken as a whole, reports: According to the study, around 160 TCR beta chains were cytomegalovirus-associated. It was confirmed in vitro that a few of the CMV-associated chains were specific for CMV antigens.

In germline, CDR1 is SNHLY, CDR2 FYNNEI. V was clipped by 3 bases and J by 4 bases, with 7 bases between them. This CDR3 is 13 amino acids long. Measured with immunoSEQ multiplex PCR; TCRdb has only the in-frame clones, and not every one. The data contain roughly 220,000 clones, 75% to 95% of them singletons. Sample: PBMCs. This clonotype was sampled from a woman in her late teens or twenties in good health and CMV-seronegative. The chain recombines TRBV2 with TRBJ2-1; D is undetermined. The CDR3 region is CASSEGVYNEQFF. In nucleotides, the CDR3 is TGTGCCAGCAGTGAGGGCGTATACAATGAGCAGTTCTTC.